The 24 T cell receptor beta chains below all came from one sample that was sequenced in a study of shared clonotypes between healthy human individuals (TCRdb year 2020). The library was generated by the immunoSEQ multiplex PCR assay. TCRdb provides this immuneACCESS table in a form limited to in-frame rearrangements. Some clones are lacking; in checked studies, under half of them reflect an unresolved V gene, and why the rest are absent is not known. Recorded for this sample are 2,500,000 or so clones; roughly nine tenths of them occurred a single time. Clones ranked in the top ten supply roughly 0.14% of the sample. Material: naive CD4+ T cells sorted from blood. The sample's cell subset or site label, decoded: CD45RA+ positively selected. These receptors were obtained from a man aged 18 to 30 in good health.

In this sample, this clone turned up once. V usage is TRBV10-3 and J usage is TRBJ2-7, with TRBD1 matching 7 bases. CDR1 and CDR2 (germline): ENHRY, SYGVKD. CDR3 length: 13 amino acids. After removal of 6 bases from V and 6 bases from J, the junction contained 8 bases not matched to a gene. The CDR3 region has the DNA TGTGCCATCAGCCCCGGACAGGCCCGCGAGCAGTACTTC. Its translation is CAISPGQAREQYF.

The chain links TRBV30 to TRBJ2-2; tentatively, D is TRBD1 (5 bases). The CDR3 extends over 14 amino acids. Trimming shortened V by 2 bases and J by 4 bases, and 11 bases separated the two germline ends. Germline V CDR1 and CDR2: GTSNPN, SVGIG (reference sequence). In nucleotides, the CDR3 is TGTGCCTGGAGTTTTCAAGGGGCCACCGGGGAGCTGTTTTTT. Its translation is CAWSFQGATGELFF. Looking up the rest from reference TRBV30 and TRBJ2-2 gives the full variable domain: SQTIHQWPATLVQPVGSPLSLECTVEGTSNPNLYWYRQAAGRGLQLLFYSVGIGQISSEVPQNLSASRPQDRQFILSSKKLLLSDSGFYLCAWSFQGATGELFFGEGSRLTVL.

V gene TRBV7-9 combines with J gene TRBJ2-2; 7 positions match TRBD2. Trimming at V came to 5 bases and at J to 0 bases, leaving 3 bases not matched to a gene. The germline V gene encodes CDR1 SEHNR and CDR2 FQNEAQ (reference sequence). CDR3 length equals 15 residues. The CDR3 reads CASSASGANTGELFF. The CDR3 nucleotides are TGTGCCAGCAGCGCCAGCGGGGCGAACACCGGGGAGCTGTTTTTT.

The chain recombines TRBV5-1 with TRBJ1-1; 7 bases fit TRBD1. The CDR3 has 17 amino acids. V dropped 0 bases and J dropped 2; count of bases not matched to a gene: 10. Germline CDR1 and CDR2: SGHRS and YFSETQ. The chain's CDR3 is CASSLGSGTASNTEAFF. DNA for the CDR3: TGCGCCAGCAGCTTGGGCTCCGGGACAGCTAGTAACACTGAAGCTTTCTTT.

This chain joins TRBV6-5 and TRBJ2-7; 8 positions agree with TRBD1. Per germline, CDR1 MNHEY and CDR2 SVGAGI. The CDR3 has 13 residues. The V gene end was trimmed by 5 bases and the J gene end by 3 bases; junction bases not matched to a gene: 3. In nucleotides, the CDR3 is TGTGCCAGCAGTGTCGACAGGGGCTACGAGCAGTACTTC. Translating it yields CASSVDRGYEQYF.

The chain uses TRBV9 and TRBJ1-2; 10 bases agree with TRBD1. Per germline, CDR1 SGDLS and CDR2 YYNGEE. The CDR3 runs 16 residues. V lost 1 base, J lost 6 bases, and 9 bases stayed unmatched. The CDR3 sequence: CASSVFSTGTGDGYTF. The CDR3 nucleotides read TGTGCCAGCAGCGTATTTTCTACGGGGACAGGGGATGGCTACACCTTC.

The V call is TRBV5-1, the J call TRBJ2-2, with TRBD1 matching over 9 bases. CDR3 length equals 17 residues. J lost 5 bases, V lost 1 base, and 9 bases had no gene match. Germline lookup yields CDR1 SGHRS and CDR2 YFSETQ. DNA of the CDR3: TGCGCCAGCAGCTTGCAGGGCGGGACAGGGAAAACCGGGGAGCTGTTTTTT. Its protein is CASSLQGGTGKTGELFF.

This chain uses TRBV7-2 with TRBJ2-3; 10 nucleotides agree with TRBD2. V lost 5 bases, J lost 5 bases, and 10 bases stayed unmatched. The CDR3 is made up of 16 amino acids. The germline V gene has CDR1 SGHTA and CDR2 FQGNSA. In nucleotides, the CDR3 is TGTGCCAGCAGCGCAAGGGCTAGCGGGAGTAAAGATACGCAGTATTTT. Translating it yields CASSARASGSKDTQYF.

The genes are TRBV7-9 and TRBJ1-1; TRBD1 matches at 11 bases. This CDR3 comprises 14 residues. Trimming at V came to 5 bases and at J to 5 bases, leaving 4 bases not matched to a gene. CDR1 and CDR2 from the germline V gene are SEHNR and FQNEAQ (reference sequence). CDR3 amino acids: CASSPGQGGTEAFF. The CDR3 DNA is TGTGCCAGCAGCCCGGGACAGGGGGGGACTGAAGCTTTCTTT. The entire variable domain, with the rest obtained from reference TRBV7-9 and TRBJ1-1, is as follows: DTGVSQNPRHKITKRGQNVTFRCDPISEHNRLYWYRQTLGQGPEFLTYFQNEAQLEKSRLLSDRFSAERPKGSFSTLEIQRTEQGDSAMYLCASSPGQGGTEAFFGQGTRLTVV.

The chain links TRBV7-2 to TRBJ2-7, with D perhaps TRBD2 (5 bases). CDR3 length: 14 amino acids. The ends were cut back, 5 bases at V and 3 bases at J, with 14 bases in the middle. The germline CDR1 and CDR2 sequences are SGHTA and FQGNSA. The CDR3 reads CASSLSTSNYEQYF. CDR3 DNA sequence: TGTGCCAGCAGCCTTAGTACTAGTAACTACGAGCAGTACTTC. The full variable domain, rest sourced from reference TRBV7-2 and TRBJ2-7, is GAGVSQSPSNKVTEKGKDVELRCDPISGHTALYWYRQSLGQGLEFLIYFQGNSAPDKSGLPSDRFSAERTGGSVSTLTIQRTQQEDSAVYLCASSLSTSNYEQYFGPGTRLTVT.

This sequence joins TRBV6-5 and TRBJ2-2, with D tentatively TRBD1 or TRBD2 (6 bases each). Trimming left V 6 bases short and J 5 bases short, with 16 bases between. The CDR3 is 15 residues long. The germline V gene has CDR1 MNHEY and CDR2 SVGAGI. The DNA of the CDR3 is TGTGCCAGCAGCCAAGGGGGGCTGGGGACCGGGGAGCTGTTTTTT. The encoded protein is CASSQGGLGTGELFF.

About this clone: Other DNA sequences from this sample encode an identical CDR3 as well. The rearrangement links TRBV5-1 to TRBJ2-3, with 10 bases identical to TRBD1. Germline CDR1 SGHRS, CDR2 YFSETQ. The CDR3 contains 13 residues. The J segment lost 3 bases and the V segment lost 5 bases, leaving 0 bases of the junction unmatched. The CDR3 nucleotides read TGCGCCAGCAGGGACAGGGGGACAGATACGCAGTATTTT. It codes for CASRDRGTDTQYF.

This chain joins TRBV6-1 and TRBJ2-1; no firm D call. Germline values: CDR1 MNHNS, CDR2 SASEGT. With 4 bases removed from V and 6 bases from J, the gap between germline ends came to 7 bases. CDR3 size: 12 residues. The CDR3 sequence is CASSGIFNEQFF. CDR3 nucleotide sequence: TGTGCCAGCAGTGGGATCTTCAATGAGCAGTTCTTC.

The chain joins TRBV10-1 to TRBJ2-3; D unresolved. Between the trimmed V and J ends, which lost 0 bases and 4 bases, there was a span of 8 bases. This CDR3 is 14 amino acids long. Germline-derived CDR1 and CDR2 are WNHNN and SYGVQD (reference sequence). CDR3 coding DNA: TGCGCCAGCAGTGAGTCGAGCGTGCCAGATACGCAGTATTTT. Translated: CASSESSVPDTQYF.

In its sample, this clone was seen a few times. This chain connects TRBV30 to TRBJ1-1; unclear D gene. The V end was cut by 6 bases, the J end by 2 bases, with 19 bases between. Germline values: CDR1 GTSNPN, CDR2 SVGIG (reference sequence). This CDR3 comprises 15 residues. CDR3 residues: CACHYHWTANTEAFF. The CDR3 nucleotides are TGTGCCTGCCACTACCACTGGACGGCCAACACTGAAGCTTTCTTT.

To note about this clone: Other DNA sequences in this specimen translate into the identical CDR3. The CDR3 loop reads CAISGGLGETQYF. The DNA for the CDR3 is TGTGCCATCAGCGGGGGACTGGGGGAGACCCAGTACTTC. The chain combines TRBV10-3 with TRBJ2-5; maybe TRBD2 (6 bases). The CDR3 runs 13 residues. From germline, CDR1 is ENHRY and CDR2 SYGVKD. The V end was cut by 6 bases, the J end by 5 bases, with 13 bases between.

A few counts support this clone. The chain is built from TRBV19 and TRBJ2-2, with D possibly being TRBD1 (5 bases). Deletions cut 9 bases from V and 0 bases from J, with 11 bases between. Per germline, CDR1 LNHDA and CDR2 SQIVND (reference sequence). There are 14 residues in the CDR3. The CDR3, as DNA: TGTGCCAGCAGGGTGGGTTCGAACACCGGGGAGCTGTTTTTT. It is translated as CASRVGSNTGELFF.

J is TRBJ2-5 and V is TRBV5-1; 10 bases align to TRBD2. The CDR3 covers 16 residues. V shed 0 bases and J 5 bases; nucleotides not matched to a gene: 7. Germline-derived CDR1 and CDR2 are SGHRS and YFSETQ. The CDR3 here is CASSLARSGGIETQYF. CDR3 nucleotides: TGCGCCAGCAGCTTGGCCCGTAGCGGGGGGATTGAGACCCAGTACTTC.

V and J are TRBV7-9 and TRBJ2-7; 9 positions match TRBD2. The CDR3 length is 15 residues. Per the germline V gene, CDR1 is SEHNR and CDR2 is FQNEAQ (reference sequence). V lost 0 bases and J lost 2; bases outside the gene matches: 2. The CDR3 DNA is TGTGCCAGCAGCTTAGCCCCTAGCGGGGCCTACGAGCAGTACTTC. Its translation is CASSLAPSGAYEQYF.

Notes on this clone: Other DNA variants within this sample encode the same CDR3. The J gene is TRBJ1-1, the V gene TRBV18; D is undetermined. The V end was cut by 0 bases, the J end by 5 bases, with 7 bases between. Germline CDR1 reads KGHSH; CDR2 reads LQKENI. This CDR3 region has 13 residues. CDR3 DNA sequence: TGTGCCAGCTCACCACCAGGGAATACTGAAGCTTTCTTT. Amino acids: CASSPPGNTEAFF.

This sequence joins TRBV7-9 and TRBJ2-3; the D gene could be TRBD1 or TRBD2 (5 bases each). With 3 bases removed from V and 0 bases from J, the gap between germline ends came to 13 bases. From germline, CDR1 is SEHNR and CDR2 FQNEAQ (reference sequence). This CDR3 comprises 16 residues. CDR3: CASSFGAGKSTDTQYF. The CDR3 region has the DNA TGTGCCAGCAGCTTCGGGGCCGGGAAAAGCACAGATACGCAGTATTTT. The entire variable domain, with the rest obtained from reference TRBV7-9 and TRBJ2-3, is as follows: DTGVSQNPRHKITKRGQNVTFRCDPISEHNRLYWYRQTLGQGPEFLTYFQNEAQLEKSRLLSDRFSAERPKGSFSTLEIQRTEQGDSAMYLCASSFGAGKSTDTQYFGPGTRLTVL.

V usage is TRBV9 and J usage is TRBJ1-6; D is unclear. This CDR3 contains 15 residues. V was cut by 2 bases and J by 5 bases, with 11 bases left in between. Germline CDR1 SGDLS, CDR2 YYNGEE. The CDR3 sequence is CASSVDGRNNSPLHF. The CDR3 nucleotides are TGTGCCAGCAGCGTGGACGGACGTAATAATTCACCCCTCCACTTT.

This clone was counted only a few times. The genes are TRBV11-2 and TRBJ2-5; 8 bases agree with TRBD2. V lost 0 bases, J lost 4 bases, and 4 bases stayed unmatched. Germline CDR1 SGHAT, CDR2 FQNNGV. This CDR3 contains 15 residues. This CDR3 reads CASSLDGLAGETQYF. CDR3 bases: TGTGCCAGCAGCTTAGATGGGCTAGCGGGAGAGACCCAGTACTTC.

The J gene is TRBJ2-7, the V gene TRBV10-2; 7 bases align to TRBD1. Germline values: CDR1 WSHSY, CDR2 SAAADI. V gave up 8 bases and J gave up 2 bases; unmatched junction bases: 6. The CDR3 is 13 amino acids. The CDR3 region has the DNA TGCGCCAGCCAGAGGGACAGCCCCTACGAGCAGTACTTC. Translating it yields CASQRDSPYEQYF.